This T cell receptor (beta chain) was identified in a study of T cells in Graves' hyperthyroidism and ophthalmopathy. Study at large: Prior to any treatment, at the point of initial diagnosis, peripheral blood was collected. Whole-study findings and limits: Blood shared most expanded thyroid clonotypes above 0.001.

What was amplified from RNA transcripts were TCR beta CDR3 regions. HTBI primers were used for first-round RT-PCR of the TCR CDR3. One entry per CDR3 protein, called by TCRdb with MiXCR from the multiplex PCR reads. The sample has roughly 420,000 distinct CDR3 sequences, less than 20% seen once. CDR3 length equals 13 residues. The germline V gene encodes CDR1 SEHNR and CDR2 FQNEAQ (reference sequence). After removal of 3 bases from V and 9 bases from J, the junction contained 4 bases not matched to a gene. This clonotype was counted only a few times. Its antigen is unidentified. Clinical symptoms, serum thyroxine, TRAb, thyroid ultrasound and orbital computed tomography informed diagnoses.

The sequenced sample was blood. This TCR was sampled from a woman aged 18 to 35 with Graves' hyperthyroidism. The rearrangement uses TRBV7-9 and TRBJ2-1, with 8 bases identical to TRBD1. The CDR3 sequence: CASSFQGAVEQFF. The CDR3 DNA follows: TGTGCCAGCAGCTTTCAGGGGGCGGTTGAGCAGTTCTTC.